These 26 T cell receptor beta chains were sequenced from one sample in a study of CXCR3-negative and CXCR3-positive naive CD8 T cells. Researchers prepared the TRB cDNA libraries using 5' RACE with UMI labels. TCRdb re-analyzed the 5' RACE reads; it lists each CDR3 protein once, without DNA. There are approximately 45,000 distinct CDR3 sequences in the sample, with roughly 14% held by the top ten. Sample: memory CD8+ T cells from blood. The source of these receptors is a human donor in good health. Some clones in this sample may be carry-over from other donors' samples.

The chain carries TRBV12-3 or TRBV12-4 and TRBJ2-7; without DNA, the TCRdb call of TRBD1 cannot be checked. The CDR3 spans 15 residues. The CDR3 loop reads CASSFGQGGLYEQYF.

This rearrangement joins TRBV15 to TRBJ2-3. CDR3 length equals 14 residues. Germline CDR1 reads LNHNV; CDR2 reads YYDKDF (reference sequence). The CDR3 region is CATSRVGFTDTQYF.

The rearrangement joins TRBV20-1 to TRBJ2-7; as DNA is missing, the TRBD2 call by TCRdb cannot be tested. The CDR3 extends over 15 amino acids. CDR1 and CDR2 (germline): DFQATT, SNEGSKA (reference sequence). CDR3 sequence: CSALEEAGGPYEQYF.

This chain joins TRBV5-5 and TRBJ2-5; TCRdb picks TRBD2, but there is no DNA to check that call. CDR3 length: 15 residues. From germline, CDR1 is SGHKS and CDR2 YYEKEE (reference sequence). CDR3 region: CASSGSCYGRETQYF.

V gene TRBV28 combines with J gene TRBJ2-7; absent DNA, TCRdb's TRBD2 call cannot be checked. The V gene's germline CDR1 is MDHEN and CDR2 SYDVKM. The CDR3 contains 15 residues. The chain's CDR3 is CASSWGTSGAYEQYF.

This clonotype is identified as medium-sized from frequency. The rearrangement uses TRBV6-6 and TRBJ1-1. Germline loops: CDR1 MNHNY, CDR2 SVGAGI (reference sequence). This CDR3 contains 13 residues. CDR3 sequence: CASRDLSVISAFF.

The gene calls are TRBV3-2 and TRBJ1-5; TCRdb calls TRBD1, which cannot be checked without DNA. TRBV3-2 is a documented pseudogene. The CDR3 totals 17 residues. CDR3 residues: CASSQKEQGMTYQPQHF.

V usage is TRBV5-1 and J usage is TRBJ1-3; with no DNA, the TCRdb D assignment of TRBD1 cannot be verified. This CDR3 spans 15 amino acids. Germline lookup yields CDR1 SGHRS and CDR2 YFSETQ. The CDR3 reads CASSPLIPGGNTIYF.

V usage is TRBV6-2 or TRBV6-3 and J usage is TRBJ2-1. The CDR3 has 16 amino acids. Germline V gives CDR1 MNHEY, CDR2 SVGEGT. The chain's CDR3 is CASSYSGVLSYNEQFF.

The chain couples TRBV7-2 to TRBJ2-1; TCRdb designates TRBD2, a call that cannot be tested without DNA. CDR1 is SGHTA and CDR2 is FQGNSA in the germline V gene. The CDR3 has 12 amino acids. The CDR3: CASSVGRNEQFF.

The chain recombines TRBV5-1 with TRBJ2-1. The CDR3 totals 12 residues. Germline CDR1 is SGHRS and CDR2 is YFSETQ. The CDR3 sequence is CASSLEGFEQFF.

The chain employs TRBV12-3 or TRBV12-4 and TRBJ2-3. This CDR3 region has 11 residues. The CDR3 here is CASATGDTQYF.

CDR3 amino acids: CASSQVGDEETQYF. This sequence joins TRBV3-1 and TRBJ2-5. The germline CDR1 and CDR2 sequences are LGHDT and YNNKEL (reference sequence). This CDR3 region has 14 residues.

The gene calls are TRBV6-5 and TRBJ2-3; TCRdb names TRBD2, which stays unverified in the absence of DNA. CDR3 length equals 17 residues. Germline CDR1 reads MNHEY; CDR2 reads SVGAGI. CDR3 sequence reads: CASSYSTSGGSTDTQYF.

This sequence joins TRBV20-1 and TRBJ1-5; TCRdb's assignment of TRBD1 cannot be checked, as there is no DNA. The germline CDR1 and CDR2 sequences are DFQATT and SNEGSKA (reference sequence). The CDR3 length is 14 residues. The chain's CDR3 is CSARVGGNNQPQHF.

This chain connects TRBV30 to TRBJ2-1; the D call from TCRdb, TRBD2, cannot be confirmed without DNA. This CDR3 contains 19 residues. Germline V gives CDR1 GTSNPN, CDR2 SVGIG (reference sequence). This chain's CDR3 is CAWSAGGGTSGRDYNEQFF.

The V call is TRBV12-3 or TRBV12-4, the J call TRBJ2-3; TCRdb reports TRBD2, a call that lacks DNA to check it against. CDR3 length: 18 residues. The CDR3 loop is CASSSGTSVLGGTDTQYF.

The CDR3 spells CASSQDPNQGAGYTIYF. The chain is built from TRBV4-3 and TRBJ1-3; TCRdb's D call, TRBD1, is unchecked because there is no DNA. The CDR3 has 17 amino acids. Germline loops: CDR1 LGHNA, CDR2 YSLEER.

The V and J genes are TRBV27 and TRBJ2-7; TCRdb's D call, TRBD1, is unchecked because there is no DNA. This CDR3 has 14 residues. Germline assignment: CDR1 MNHEY and CDR2 SMNVEV (reference sequence). The CDR3 spells CASSPTGVAYEQYF.

The chain is built from TRBV16 and TRBJ1-5; checking the TCRdb D call of TRBD1 is not possible without DNA. The CDR3 runs 14 residues. The germline gives CDR1 KGHSY, CDR2 FQNENV. The CDR3 protein is CASGGTGKNQPQHF.

The V call is TRBV12-3 or TRBV12-4, the J call TRBJ2-3; as DNA is missing, the TRBD2 call by TCRdb cannot be tested. The CDR3 runs 17 residues. CDR3 sequence: CASSMTSGFTATDTQYF.

The chain recombines TRBV5-6 with TRBJ1-5. This CDR3 is 12 amino acids long. Germline assignment: CDR1 SGHDT and CDR2 YYEEEE. The CDR3 here is CASSLGSQPQHF.

CDR3 residues: CASSHLAGGTDTQYF. The rearrangement joins TRBV3-1 to TRBJ2-3; absent DNA, TCRdb's TRBD2 call cannot be checked. The CDR3 contains 15 residues. Germline V gives CDR1 LGHDT, CDR2 YNNKEL (reference sequence).

V is TRBV28 and J is TRBJ2-7; TCRdb picks TRBD1, but there is no DNA to check that call. The CDR3 is 11 residues long. Germline V gene sequence: CDR1 MDHEN, CDR2 SYDVKM. The CDR3 region is CASTDSYEQYF. The full variable domain, in which reference TRBV28 and TRBJ2-7 provide the parts outside the CDR3, is DVKVTQSSRYLVKRTGEKVFLECVQDMDHENMFWYRQDPGLGLRLIYFSYDVKMKEKGDIPEGYSVSREKKERFSLILESASTNQTSMYLCASTDSYEQYFGPGTRLTVT.

V is TRBV4-1 and J is TRBJ2-7; TCRdb lists TRBD1, though no DNA is available to test this call. The CDR3 has 14 amino acids. Germline V lookup: CDR1 MGHRA, CDR2 YSYEKL. CDR3 loop: CASSQGTGNYEQYF.

This CDR3 is CSVQGGDLYEQYF. The rearrangement uses TRBV29-1 and TRBJ2-7; the D gene TCRdb calls, TRBD1, cannot be checked with no DNA. Germline V gene sequence: CDR1 SQVTM, CDR2 ANQGSEA. The CDR3 sequence is 13 residues long.